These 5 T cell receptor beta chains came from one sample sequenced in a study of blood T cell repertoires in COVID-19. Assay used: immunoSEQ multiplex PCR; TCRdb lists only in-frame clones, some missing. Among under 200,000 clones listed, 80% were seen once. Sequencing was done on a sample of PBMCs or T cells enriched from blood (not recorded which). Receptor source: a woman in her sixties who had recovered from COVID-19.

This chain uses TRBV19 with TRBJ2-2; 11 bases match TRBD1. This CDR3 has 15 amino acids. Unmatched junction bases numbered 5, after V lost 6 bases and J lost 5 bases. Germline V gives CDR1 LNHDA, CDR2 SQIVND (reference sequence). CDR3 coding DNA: TGTGCCAGTAGCGGACAGGGGGCTGAGACCGGGGAGCTGTTTTTT. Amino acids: CASSGQGAETGELFF. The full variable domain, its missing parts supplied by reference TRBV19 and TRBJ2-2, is DGGITQSPKYLFRKEGQNVTLSCEQNLNHDAMYWYRQDPGQGLRLIYYSQIVNDFQKGDIAEGYSVSREKKESFPLTVTSAQKNPTAFYLCASSGQGAETGELFFGEGSRLTVL.

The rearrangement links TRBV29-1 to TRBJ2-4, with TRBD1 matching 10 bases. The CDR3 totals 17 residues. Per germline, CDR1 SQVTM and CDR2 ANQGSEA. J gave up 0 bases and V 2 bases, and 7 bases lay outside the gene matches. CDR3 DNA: TGCAGCGTTGAATTAGGGACAGGGGAGGCAGCCAAAAACATTCAGTACTTC. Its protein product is CSVELGTGEAAKNIQYF.

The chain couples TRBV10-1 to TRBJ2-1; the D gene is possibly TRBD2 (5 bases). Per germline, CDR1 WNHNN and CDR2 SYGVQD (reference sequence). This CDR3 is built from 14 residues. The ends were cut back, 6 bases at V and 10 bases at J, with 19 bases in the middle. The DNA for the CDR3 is TGCGCCAGCAGCCTAGAGCCGGGGTTACAAGAGCAGTTCTTC. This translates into CASSLEPGLQEQFF.

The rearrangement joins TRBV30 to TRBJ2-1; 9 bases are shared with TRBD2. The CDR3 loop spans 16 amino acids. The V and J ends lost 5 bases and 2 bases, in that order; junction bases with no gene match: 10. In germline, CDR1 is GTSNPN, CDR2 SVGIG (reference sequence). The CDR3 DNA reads TGTGCCTGGCGCCCAGGGAAGCGGGGGGCCTACAATGAGCAGTTCTTC. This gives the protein CAWRPGKRGAYNEQFF.

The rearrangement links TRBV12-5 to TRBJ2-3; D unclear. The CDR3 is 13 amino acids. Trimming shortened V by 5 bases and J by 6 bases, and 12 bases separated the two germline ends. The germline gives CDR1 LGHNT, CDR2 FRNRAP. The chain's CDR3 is CASGLLKWDTQYF. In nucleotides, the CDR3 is TGTGCTAGTGGTCTCCTAAAATGGGATACGCAGTATTTT.